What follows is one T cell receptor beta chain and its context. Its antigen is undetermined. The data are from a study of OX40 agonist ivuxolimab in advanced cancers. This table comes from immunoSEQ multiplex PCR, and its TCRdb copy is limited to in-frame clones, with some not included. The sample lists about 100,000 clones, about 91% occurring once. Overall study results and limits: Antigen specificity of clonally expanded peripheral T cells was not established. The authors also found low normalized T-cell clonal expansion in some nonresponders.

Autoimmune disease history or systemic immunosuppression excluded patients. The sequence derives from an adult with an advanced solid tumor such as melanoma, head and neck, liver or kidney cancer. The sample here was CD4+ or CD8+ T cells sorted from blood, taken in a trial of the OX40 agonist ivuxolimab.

The chain's CDR3 is CAWSPLKTSATDTQYF. The CDR3 coding sequence is TGTGCCTGGAGTCCCCTCAAGACGAGCGCAACAGATACGCAGTATTTT. The chain links TRBV30 to TRBJ2-3; D not certain. Trimming removed 2 bases from V and 3 bases from J, with 18 bases in between. The CDR3 runs 16 residues. Germline CDR1 and CDR2: GTSNPN and SVGIG (reference sequence).